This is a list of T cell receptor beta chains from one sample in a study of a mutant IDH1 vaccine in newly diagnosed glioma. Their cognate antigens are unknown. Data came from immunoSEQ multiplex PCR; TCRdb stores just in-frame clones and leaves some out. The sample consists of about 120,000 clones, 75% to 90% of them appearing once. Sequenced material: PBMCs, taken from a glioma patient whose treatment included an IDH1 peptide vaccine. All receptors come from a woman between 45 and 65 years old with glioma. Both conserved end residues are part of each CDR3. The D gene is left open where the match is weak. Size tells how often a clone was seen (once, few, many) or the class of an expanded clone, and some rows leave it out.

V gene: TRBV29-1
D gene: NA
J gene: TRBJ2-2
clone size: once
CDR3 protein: CSAYRTGELFF
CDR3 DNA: TGCAGCGCATACAGGACCGGGGAGCTGTTTTTT

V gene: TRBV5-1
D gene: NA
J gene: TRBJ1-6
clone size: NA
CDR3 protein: CASSLGQDNSPLHF
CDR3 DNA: TGCGCCAGCAGCTTGGGACAGGATAATTCACCCCTCCACTTT

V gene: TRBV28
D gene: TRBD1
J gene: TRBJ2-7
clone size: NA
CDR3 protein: CASSFPRGKDEQYF
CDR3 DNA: TGTGCCAGCAGTTTTCCCAGGGGGAAGGACGAGCAGTACTTC

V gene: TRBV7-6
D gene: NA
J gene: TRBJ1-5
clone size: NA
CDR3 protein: CASSLGMGADQPQHF
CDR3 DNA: TGTGCCAGCAGCTTGGGGATGGGCGCGGACCAGCCCCAGCATTTT

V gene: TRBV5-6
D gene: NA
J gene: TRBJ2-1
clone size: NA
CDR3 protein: CASSLRLRGQFF
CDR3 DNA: TGTGCCAGCAGCTTACGTCTAAGAGGGCAGTTCTTC

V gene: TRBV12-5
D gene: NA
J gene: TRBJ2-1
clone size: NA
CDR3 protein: CASADTGGGFYNEQFF
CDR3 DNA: TGTGCTAGTGCCGACACGGGGGGCGGTTTCTACAATGAGCAGTTCTTC

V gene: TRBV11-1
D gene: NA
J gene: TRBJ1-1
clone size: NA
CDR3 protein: CASSFTGVEAFF
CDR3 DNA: TGTGCCAGCAGCTTCACAGGTGTTGAAGCTTTCTTT

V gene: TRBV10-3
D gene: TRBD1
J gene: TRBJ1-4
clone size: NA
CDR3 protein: CAISESGQGEELFF
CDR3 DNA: TGTGCCATCAGTGAGTCTGGACAGGGAGAAGAACTGTTTTTT

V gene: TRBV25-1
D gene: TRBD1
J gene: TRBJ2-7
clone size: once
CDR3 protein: CASRGQGILSYEQYF
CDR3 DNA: TGTGCCAGCAGGGGACAGGGGATATTATCCTACGAGCAGTACTTC

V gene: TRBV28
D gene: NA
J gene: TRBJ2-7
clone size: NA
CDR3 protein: CASSFSGSSYEQYF
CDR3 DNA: TGTGCCAGCAGTTTTTCCGGGAGCTCCTACGAGCAGTACTTC

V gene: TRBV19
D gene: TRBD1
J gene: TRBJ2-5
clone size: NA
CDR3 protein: CASSPTDRVDETQYF
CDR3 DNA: TGTGCCAGTAGTCCAACAGACAGGGTTGACGAGACCCAGTACTTC

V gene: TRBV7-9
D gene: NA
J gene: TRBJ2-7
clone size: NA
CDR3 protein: CASSLVTGQWYEQYF
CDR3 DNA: TGTGCCAGCAGCTTAGTTACAGGACAATGGTACGAGCAGTACTTC

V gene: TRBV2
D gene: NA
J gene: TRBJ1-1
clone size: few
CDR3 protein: CASSLSRVNTEAFF
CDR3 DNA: TGTGCCAGCAGTCTATCCCGGGTGAACACTGAAGCTTTCTTT

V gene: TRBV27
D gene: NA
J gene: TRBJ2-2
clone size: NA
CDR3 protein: CASSPTNTGELFF
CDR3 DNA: TGTGCCAGCAGTCCTACGAACACCGGGGAGCTGTTTTTT

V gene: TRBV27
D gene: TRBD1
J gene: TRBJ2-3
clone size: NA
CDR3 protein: CASRGQGATDTQYF
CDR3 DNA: TGTGCCAGTAGAGGACAGGGGGCAACAGATACGCAGTATTTT

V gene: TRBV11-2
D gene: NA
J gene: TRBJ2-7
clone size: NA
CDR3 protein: CASSLVVSSSYEQYF
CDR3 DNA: TGTGCCAGCAGCTTAGTTGTGTCTAGCTCTTACGAGCAGTACTTC

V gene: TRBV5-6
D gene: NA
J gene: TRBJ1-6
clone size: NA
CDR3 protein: CASSFGNYNSPLHF
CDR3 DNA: TGTGCCAGCAGCTTCGGGAACTATAATTCACCCCTCCACTTT

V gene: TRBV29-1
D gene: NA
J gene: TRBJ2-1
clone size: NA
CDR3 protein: CSVQRLASYNEQFF
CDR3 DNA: TGCAGCGTACAGCGCCTCGCATCCTACAATGAGCAGTTCTTC

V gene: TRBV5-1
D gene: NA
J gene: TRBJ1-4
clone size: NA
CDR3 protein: CASSLENGEKGLFF
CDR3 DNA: TGCGCCAGCAGCTTGGAAAACGGGGAGAAAGGACTGTTTTTT

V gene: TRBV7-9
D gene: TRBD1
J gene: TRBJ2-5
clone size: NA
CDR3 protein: CASSSWTGGQETQYF
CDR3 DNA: TGTGCCAGCAGCTCCTGGACAGGAGGACAAGAGACCCAGTACTTC

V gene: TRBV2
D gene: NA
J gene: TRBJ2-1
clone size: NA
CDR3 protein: CASSEVASVDEQFF
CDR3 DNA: TGTGCCAGCAGTGAAGTAGCATCCGTTGATGAGCAGTTCTTC

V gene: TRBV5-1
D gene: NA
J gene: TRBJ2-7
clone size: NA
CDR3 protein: CASSLDDYEQYF
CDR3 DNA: TGCGCCAGCAGCTTGGACGACTACGAGCAGTACTTC

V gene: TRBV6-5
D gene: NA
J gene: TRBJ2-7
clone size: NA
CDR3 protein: CASSSLNYEQYF
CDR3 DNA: TGTGCCAGCAGTTCCCTAAACTACGAGCAGTACTTC

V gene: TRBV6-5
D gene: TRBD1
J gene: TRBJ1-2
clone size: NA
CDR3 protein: CASINRDREHGGYTF
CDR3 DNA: TGTGCCAGCATCAACCGGGACAGGGAACACGGAGGCTACACCTTC

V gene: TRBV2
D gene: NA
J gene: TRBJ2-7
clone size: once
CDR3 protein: CASSDAWVRQQYF
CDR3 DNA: TGTGCCAGCAGTGACGCCTGGGTTCGTCAGCAGTACTTC

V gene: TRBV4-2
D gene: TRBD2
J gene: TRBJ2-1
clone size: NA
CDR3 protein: CASSSRLAGGNEQFF
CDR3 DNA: TGTGCCAGCAGCTCACGACTAGCGGGAGGGAATGAGCAGTTCTTC

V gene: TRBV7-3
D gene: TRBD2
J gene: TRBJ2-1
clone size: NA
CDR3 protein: CASSLSGRPSYNEQFF
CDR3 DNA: TGTGCCAGCAGCTTAAGCGGGAGACCCTCCTACAATGAGCAGTTCTTC

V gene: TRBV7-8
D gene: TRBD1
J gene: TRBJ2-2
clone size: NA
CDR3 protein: CASSNIRTGGANTGELFF
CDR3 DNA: TGTGCCAGCAGCAATATTAGGACAGGGGGCGCAAACACCGGGGAGCTGTTTTTT

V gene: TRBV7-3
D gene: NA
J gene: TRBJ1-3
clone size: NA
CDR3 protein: CASTPSRSSGNTIYF
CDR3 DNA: TGTGCCAGCACCCCATCCAGGAGCTCTGGAAACACCATATATTTT

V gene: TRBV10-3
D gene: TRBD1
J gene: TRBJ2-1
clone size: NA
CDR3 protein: CAISDRGDEQFF
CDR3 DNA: TGTGCCATATCAGACAGGGGCGATGAGCAGTTCTTC

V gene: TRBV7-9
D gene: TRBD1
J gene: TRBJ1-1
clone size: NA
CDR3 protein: CASSSGGWTEAFF
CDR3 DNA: TGTGCCAGCAGCTCAGGGGGCTGGACTGAAGCTTTCTTT

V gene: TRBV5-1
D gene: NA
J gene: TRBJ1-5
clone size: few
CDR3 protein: CAIPTISNQPQHF
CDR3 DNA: TGCGCCATCCCGACCATAAGCAATCAGCCCCAGCATTTT

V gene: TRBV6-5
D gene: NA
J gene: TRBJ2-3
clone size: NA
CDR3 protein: CASRQGLAPDTQYF
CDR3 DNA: TGTGCCAGCAGGCAAGGATTAGCCCCAGATACGCAGTATTTT

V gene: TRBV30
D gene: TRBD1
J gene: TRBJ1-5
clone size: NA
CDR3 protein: CAWSAGTGNNQPQHF
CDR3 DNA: TGTGCCTGGAGTGCCGGGACAGGGAACAATCAGCCCCAGCATTTT

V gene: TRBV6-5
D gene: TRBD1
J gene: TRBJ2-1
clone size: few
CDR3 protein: CASSYSRRGGGEQFF
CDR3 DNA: TGTGCCAGCAGTTACTCGAGGAGAGGGGGCGGTGAGCAGTTCTTC

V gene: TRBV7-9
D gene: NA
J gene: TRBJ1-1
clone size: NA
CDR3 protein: CAITGSKYTEAFF
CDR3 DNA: TGTGCCATAACCGGGAGTAAGTACACTGAAGCTTTCTTT

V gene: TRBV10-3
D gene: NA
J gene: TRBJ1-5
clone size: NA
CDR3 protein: CAISPEGSNQPQHF
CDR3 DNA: TGTGCCATCAGTCCTGAGGGTAGCAATCAGCCCCAGCATTTT

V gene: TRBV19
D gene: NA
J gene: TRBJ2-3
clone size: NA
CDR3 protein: CASSIRGGSTDTQYF
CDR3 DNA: TGTGCCAGTAGTATCAGGGGCGGGAGCACAGATACGCAGTATTTT